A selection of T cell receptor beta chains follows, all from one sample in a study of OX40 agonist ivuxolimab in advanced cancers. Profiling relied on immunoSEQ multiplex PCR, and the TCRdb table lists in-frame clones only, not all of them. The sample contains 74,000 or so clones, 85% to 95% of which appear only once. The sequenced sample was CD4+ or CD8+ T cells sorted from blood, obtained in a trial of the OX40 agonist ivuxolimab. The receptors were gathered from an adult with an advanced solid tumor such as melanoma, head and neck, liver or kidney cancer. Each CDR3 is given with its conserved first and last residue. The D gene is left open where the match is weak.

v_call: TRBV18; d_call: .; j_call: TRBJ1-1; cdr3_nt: TGTGCCAGCTCACCACATGGGGATTTGAACACTGAAGCTTTCTTT; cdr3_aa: CASSPHGDLNTEAFF
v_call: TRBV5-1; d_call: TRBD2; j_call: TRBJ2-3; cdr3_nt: TGCGCCAGCAGCTGGGGACTAGCGGGAACCACCCTTAGCACAGATACGCAGTATTTT; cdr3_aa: CASSWGLAGTTLSTDTQYF
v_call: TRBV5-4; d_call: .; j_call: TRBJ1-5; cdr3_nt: TGTGCCAGCAGCTTGGGTGGTAATAGCAATCAGCCCCAGCATTTT; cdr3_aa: CASSLGGNSNQPQHF
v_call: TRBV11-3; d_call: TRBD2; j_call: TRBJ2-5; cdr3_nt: TGTGCCAGCAGCCGCGGACTAGCGGGGGGTGAGACCCAGTACTTC; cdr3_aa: CASSRGLAGGETQYF
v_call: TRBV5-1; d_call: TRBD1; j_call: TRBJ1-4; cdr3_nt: TGCGCCAGCAGCCCCGGGACAGGGAATGAAAAACTGTTTTTT; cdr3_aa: CASSPGTGNEKLFF
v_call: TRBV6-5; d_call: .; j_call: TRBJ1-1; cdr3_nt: TGTGCCAGCAGTTCAACCGCTGGTGGCACTGAAGCTTTCTTT; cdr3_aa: CASSSTAGGTEAFF
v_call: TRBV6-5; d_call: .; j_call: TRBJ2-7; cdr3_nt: TGTGCCAGCGTCGGGCCAACCGAGCAGTACTTC; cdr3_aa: CASVGPTEQYF
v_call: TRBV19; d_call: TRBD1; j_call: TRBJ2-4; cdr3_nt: TGTGCCAGTCGGGGACAGGGACGGGCCAAAAACATTCAGTACTTC; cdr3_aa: CASRGQGRAKNIQYF
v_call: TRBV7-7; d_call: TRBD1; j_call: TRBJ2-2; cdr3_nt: TGTGCCAGCAGCTCCCCCGGGACAGGGAACACCGGGGAGCTGTTTTTT; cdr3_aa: CASSSPGTGNTGELFF
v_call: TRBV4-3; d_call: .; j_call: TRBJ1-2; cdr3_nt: TGCGCCAGCAGCCAAGATCATGGAGGGGCGGAGGGCTATGGCTACACCTTC; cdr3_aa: CASSQDHGGAEGYGYTF
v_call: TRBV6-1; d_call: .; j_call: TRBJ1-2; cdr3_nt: TGTGCCAGCAGTGAATATAGGGGGGACTATGGCTACACCTTC; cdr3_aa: CASSEYRGDYGYTF
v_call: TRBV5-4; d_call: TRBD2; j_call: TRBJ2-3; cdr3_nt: TGTGCCAGCAGCCTGCCTATACCAGGACTAGCGGTGGAAGATACGCAGTATTTT; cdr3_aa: CASSLPIPGLAVEDTQYF
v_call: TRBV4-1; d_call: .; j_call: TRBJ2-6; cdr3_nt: TGCGCCAGCGCAATGCCGGGGGCTGGGGCCAACGTCCTGACTTTC; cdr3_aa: CASAMPGAGANVLTF
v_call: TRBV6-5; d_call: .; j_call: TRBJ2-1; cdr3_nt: TGTGCCAGCAGTTACGAGAGAGGCTCCTACAATGAGCAGTTCTTC; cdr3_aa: CASSYERGSYNEQFF
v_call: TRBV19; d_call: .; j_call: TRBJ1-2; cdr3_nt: TGTGCCAGTAGTCCACCTGGACAGATCATTCCTAACTATGGCTACACCTTC; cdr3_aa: CASSPPGQIIPNYGYTF
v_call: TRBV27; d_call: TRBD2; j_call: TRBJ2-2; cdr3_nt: TGTGCCAGCAGTTTATCTAGCGGGCACACCGGGGAGCTGTTTTTT; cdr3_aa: CASSLSSGHTGELFF
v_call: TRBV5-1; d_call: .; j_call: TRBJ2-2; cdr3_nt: TGCGCCAGCAGCTTGGGGTCATCCCGACAGACCGGGGAGCTGTTTTTT; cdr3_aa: CASSLGSSRQTGELFF